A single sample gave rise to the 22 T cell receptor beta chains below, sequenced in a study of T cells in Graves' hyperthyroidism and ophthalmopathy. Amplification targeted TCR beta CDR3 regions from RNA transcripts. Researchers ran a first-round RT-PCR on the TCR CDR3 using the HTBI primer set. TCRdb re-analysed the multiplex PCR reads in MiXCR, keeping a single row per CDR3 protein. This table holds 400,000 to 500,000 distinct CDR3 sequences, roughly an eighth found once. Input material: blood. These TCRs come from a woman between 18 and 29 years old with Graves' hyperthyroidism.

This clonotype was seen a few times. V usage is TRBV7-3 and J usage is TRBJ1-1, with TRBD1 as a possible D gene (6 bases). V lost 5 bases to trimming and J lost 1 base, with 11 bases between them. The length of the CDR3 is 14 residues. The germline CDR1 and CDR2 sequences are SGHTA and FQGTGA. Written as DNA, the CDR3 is TGTGCCAGCAGCCTGGGGGCATCGAACACTGAAGCTTTCTTT. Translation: CASSLGASNTEAFF.

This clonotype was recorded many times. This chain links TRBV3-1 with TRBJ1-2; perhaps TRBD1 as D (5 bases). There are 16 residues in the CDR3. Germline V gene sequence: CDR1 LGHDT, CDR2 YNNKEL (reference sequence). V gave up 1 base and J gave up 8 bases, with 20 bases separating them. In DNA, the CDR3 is TGTGCCAGCAGCCAAGGAAGGTGGACGGGGGGAGGCGGCTACACCTTC. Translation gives CASSQGRWTGGGGYTF.

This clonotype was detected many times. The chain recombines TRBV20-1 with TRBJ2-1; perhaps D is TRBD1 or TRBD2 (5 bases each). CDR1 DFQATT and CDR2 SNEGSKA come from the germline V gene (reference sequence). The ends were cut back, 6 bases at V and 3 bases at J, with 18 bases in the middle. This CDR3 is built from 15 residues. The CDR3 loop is CSARAGTTGYNEQFF. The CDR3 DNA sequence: TGCAGTGCGAGGGCCGGGACCACTGGCTACAATGAGCAGTTCTTC.

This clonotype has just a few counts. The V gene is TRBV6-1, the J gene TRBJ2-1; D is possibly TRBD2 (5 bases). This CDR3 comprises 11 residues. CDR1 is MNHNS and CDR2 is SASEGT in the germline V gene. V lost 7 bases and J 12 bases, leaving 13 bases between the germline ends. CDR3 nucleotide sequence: TGTGCCAGCAATTGGGGAGTTGGGCAGTTCTTC. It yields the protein CASNWGVGQFF.

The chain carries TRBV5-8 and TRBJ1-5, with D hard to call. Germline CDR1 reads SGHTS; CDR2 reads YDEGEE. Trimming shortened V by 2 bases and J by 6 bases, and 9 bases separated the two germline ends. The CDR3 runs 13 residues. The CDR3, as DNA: TGTGCCAGCAGCTTCGGAAAGGGTCAGCCCCAGCATTTT. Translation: CASSFGKGQPQHF.

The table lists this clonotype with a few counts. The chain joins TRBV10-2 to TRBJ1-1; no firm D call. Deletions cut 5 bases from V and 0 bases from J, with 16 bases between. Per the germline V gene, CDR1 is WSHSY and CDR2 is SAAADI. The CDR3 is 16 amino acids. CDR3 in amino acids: CASSIATYTMNTEAFF. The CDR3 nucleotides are TGCGCCAGCAGTATAGCCACATACACCATGAACACTGAAGCTTTCTTT.

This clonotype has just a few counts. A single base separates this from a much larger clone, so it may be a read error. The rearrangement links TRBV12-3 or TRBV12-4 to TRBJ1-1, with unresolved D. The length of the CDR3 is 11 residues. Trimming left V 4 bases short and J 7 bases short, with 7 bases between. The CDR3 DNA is TGTGCCAGCAGTTCGGACGGTGAAGCTTTCTTT. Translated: CASSSDGEAFF.

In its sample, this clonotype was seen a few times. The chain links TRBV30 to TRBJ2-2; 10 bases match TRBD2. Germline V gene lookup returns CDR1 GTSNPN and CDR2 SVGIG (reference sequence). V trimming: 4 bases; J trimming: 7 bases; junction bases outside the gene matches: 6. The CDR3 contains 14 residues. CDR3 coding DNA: TGTGCCTGGAACCTAGCGGGAGTAGGCGGGGAGCTGTTTTTT. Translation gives CAWNLAGVGGELFF.

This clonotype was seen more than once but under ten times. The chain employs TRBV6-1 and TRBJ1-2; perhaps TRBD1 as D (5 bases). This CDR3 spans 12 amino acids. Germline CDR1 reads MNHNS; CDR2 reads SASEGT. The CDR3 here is CATGGADYGYTF. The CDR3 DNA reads TGTGCTACCGGCGGGGCGGACTATGGCTACACCTTC.

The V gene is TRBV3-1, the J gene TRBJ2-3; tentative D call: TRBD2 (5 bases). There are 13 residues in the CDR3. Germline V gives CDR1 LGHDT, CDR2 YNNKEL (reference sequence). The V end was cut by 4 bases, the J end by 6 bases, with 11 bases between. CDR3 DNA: TGTGCCAGCAGCCCGGGATACGGCGATACGCAGTATTTT. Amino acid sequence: CASSPGYGDTQYF.

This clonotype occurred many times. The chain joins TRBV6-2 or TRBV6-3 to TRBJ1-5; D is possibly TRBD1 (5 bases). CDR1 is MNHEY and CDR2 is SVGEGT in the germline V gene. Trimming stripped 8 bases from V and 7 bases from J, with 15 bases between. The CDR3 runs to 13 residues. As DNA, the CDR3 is TGTGCCAGCCGGATGGGGGGTCGGCAGCCCCAGCATTTT. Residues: CASRMGGRQPQHF.

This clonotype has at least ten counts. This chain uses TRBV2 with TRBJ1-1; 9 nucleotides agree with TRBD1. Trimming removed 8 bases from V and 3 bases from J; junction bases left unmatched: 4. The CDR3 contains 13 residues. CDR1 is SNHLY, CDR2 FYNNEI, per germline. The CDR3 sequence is CASGQGRDTEAFF. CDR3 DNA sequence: TGTGCCAGCGGACAGGGGCGCGACACTGAAGCTTTCTTT.

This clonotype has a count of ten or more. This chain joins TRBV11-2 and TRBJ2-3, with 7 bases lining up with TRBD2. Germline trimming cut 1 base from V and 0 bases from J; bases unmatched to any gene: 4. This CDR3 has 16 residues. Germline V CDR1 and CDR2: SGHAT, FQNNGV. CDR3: CASSLGGGISTDTQYF. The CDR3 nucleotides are TGTGCCAGCAGCTTAGGGGGGGGAATTAGCACAGATACGCAGTATTTT.

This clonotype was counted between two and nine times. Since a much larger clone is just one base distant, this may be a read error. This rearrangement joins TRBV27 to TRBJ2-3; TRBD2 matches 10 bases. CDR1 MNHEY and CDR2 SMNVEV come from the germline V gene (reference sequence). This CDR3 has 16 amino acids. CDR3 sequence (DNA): TGTGTCAGCAGTGCACCTAGCGGGAGAATAACAGATACGCAGTATTTT. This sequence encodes CVSSAPSGRITDTQYF.

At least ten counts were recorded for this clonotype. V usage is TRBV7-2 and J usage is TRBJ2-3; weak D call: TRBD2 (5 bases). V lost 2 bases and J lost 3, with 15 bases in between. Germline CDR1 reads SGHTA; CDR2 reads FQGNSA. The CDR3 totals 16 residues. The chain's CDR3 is CASSLNPGLGTDTQYF. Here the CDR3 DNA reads TGTGCCAGCAGCTTAAACCCGGGATTAGGGACAGATACGCAGTATTTT.

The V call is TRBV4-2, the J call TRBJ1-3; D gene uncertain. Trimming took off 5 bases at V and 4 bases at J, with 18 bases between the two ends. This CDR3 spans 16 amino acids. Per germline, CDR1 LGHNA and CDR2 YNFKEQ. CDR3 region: CASSGSESSWGNTIYF. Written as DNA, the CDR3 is TGTGCCAGCAGCGGGAGCGAGTCCTCGTGGGGAAACACCATATATTTT.

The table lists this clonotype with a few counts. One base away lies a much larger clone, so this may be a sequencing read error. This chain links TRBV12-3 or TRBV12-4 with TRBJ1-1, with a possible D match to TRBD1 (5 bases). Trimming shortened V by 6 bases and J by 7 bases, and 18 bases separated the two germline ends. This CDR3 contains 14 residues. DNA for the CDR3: TGTGCCAGCAGCCGCCCAGCAGGGTCTGATGAAGCTTTCTTT. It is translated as CASSRPAGSDEAFF.

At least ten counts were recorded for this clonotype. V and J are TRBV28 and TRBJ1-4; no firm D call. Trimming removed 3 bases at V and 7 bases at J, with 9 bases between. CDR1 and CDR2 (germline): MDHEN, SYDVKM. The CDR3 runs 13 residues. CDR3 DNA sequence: TGTGCCAGCAGTTTTCCGAACGGTGAAAAACTGTTTTTT. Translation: CASSFPNGEKLFF. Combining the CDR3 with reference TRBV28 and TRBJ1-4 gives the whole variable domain DVKVTQSSRYLVKRTGEKVFLECVQDMDHENMFWYRQDPGLGLRLIYFSYDVKMKEKGDIPEGYSVSREKKERFSLILESASTNQTSMYLCASSFPNGEKLFFGSGTQLSVL.

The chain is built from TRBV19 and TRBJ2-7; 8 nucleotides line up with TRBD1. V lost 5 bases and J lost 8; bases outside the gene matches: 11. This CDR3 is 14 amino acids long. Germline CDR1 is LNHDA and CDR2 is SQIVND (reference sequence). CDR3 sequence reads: CASSPGGASWQQYF. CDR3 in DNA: TGTGCCAGTAGTCCAGGGGGCGCAAGTTGGCAGCAGTACTTC.

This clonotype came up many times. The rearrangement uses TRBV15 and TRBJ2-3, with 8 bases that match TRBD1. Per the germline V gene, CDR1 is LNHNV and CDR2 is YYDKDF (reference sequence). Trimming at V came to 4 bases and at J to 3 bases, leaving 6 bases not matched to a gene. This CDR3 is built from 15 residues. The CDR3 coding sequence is TGTGCCACCAGCACGCAGGGGGCGCAGACAGATACGCAGTATTTT. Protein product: CATSTQGAQTDTQYF.

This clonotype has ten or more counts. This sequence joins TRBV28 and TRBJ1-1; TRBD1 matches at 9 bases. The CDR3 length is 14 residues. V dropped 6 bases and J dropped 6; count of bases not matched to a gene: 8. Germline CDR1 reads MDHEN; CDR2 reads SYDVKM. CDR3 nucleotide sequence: TGTGCCAGCAGGTTACAGGGGGCGATCGCTGAAGCTTTCTTT. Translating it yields CASRLQGAIAEAFF.

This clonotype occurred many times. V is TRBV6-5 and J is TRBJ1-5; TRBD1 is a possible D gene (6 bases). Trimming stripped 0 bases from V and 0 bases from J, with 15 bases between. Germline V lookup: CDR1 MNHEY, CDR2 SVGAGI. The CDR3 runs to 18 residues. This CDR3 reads CASSYSNRERYSNQPQHF. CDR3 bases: TGTGCCAGCAGTTACTCGAACAGGGAGAGGTATAGCAATCAGCCCCAGCATTTT.